This TCR beta chain was profiled in a study of vaccination effects on CD4 cells after COVID-19. Viral peptide pools were used in the ViraFEST assay to expand antigen-specific CD4+ T cells, and sequencing came afterward. It was after 10 days of culture that CD4+ T cells were isolated. Each participant was given two doses of one vaccine (BNT162b2 or mRNA-1273). At days 3 and 7, half of the medium was exchanged for IL-2 medium. Germline lookup yields CDR1 SGHRS and CDR2 YFSETQ. V was cut by 0 bases and J by 14 bases, with 16 bases left in between. The CDR3 extends over 13 amino acids. Measured with immunoSEQ multiplex PCR; TCRdb has only the in-frame clones, and not every one. The table lists around 69,000 clones, 70% to 85% of them singletons. As for this clone: Its antigen remains unknown.

The chain couples TRBV5-1 to TRBJ2-3; either TRBD1 or TRBD2 may fit D (5 bases each). This specimen was CD4+ T cells from PBMCs cultured with HCoV-229E spike peptides, taken after COVID-19 vaccination. The receptor comes from a human donor who received a COVID-19 vaccine. CDR3 in amino acids: CASSLAEGRPRYF. CDR3 nucleotides: TGCGCCAGCAGCTTGGCCGAGGGACGCCCAAGGTATTTT.